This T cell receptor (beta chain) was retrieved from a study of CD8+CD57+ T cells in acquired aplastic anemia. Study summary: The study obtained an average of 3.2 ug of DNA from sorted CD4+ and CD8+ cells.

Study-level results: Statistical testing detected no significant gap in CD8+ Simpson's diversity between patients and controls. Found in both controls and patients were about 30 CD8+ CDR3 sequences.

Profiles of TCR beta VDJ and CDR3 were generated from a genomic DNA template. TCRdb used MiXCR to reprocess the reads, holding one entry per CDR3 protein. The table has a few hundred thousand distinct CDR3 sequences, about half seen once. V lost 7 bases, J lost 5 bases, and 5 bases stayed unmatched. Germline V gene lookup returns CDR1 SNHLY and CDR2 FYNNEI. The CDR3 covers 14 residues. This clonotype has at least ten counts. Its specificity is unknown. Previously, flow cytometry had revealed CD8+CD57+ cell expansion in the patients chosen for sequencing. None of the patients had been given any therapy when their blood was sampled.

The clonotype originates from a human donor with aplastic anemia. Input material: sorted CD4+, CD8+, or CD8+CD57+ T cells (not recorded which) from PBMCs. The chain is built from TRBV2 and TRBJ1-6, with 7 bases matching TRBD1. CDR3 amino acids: CASKPDRDNSPLHF. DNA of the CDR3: TGTGCCAGCAAGCCCGACAGGGATAATTCACCCCTCCACTTT.